The source of this T cell receptor (beta chain) is a study of cytomegalovirus exposure and HLA in healthy donors. Regarding the study as a whole: Previously analyzed data showed that most TCR beta V segments were productive at a frequency of about 90% or about 30%.

The V end was cut by 6 bases, the J end by 1 base, with 18 bases between. Germline values: CDR1 LNHDA, CDR2 SQIVND (reference sequence). The CDR3 covers 16 residues. In its sample, this clone was seen a few times. No antigen is known for it. The donors (healthy individuals) were bone marrow donors. Vbeta (60) and Jbeta (13) primers were used in the PCR. Data came from immunoSEQ multiplex PCR; TCRdb stores just in-frame clones and leaves some out. The sample contains under 200,000 clones, 65% to 90% of which appear only once. The chain combines TRBV19 with TRBJ1-1, with D maybe TRBD1 (5 bases). The clonotype originates from a human donor in good health. The sample consisted of PBMCs. The CDR3 loop is CASSGPLRGTNTEAFF. CDR3 nucleotide sequence: TGTGCCAGTAGCGGACCCCTTAGGGGCACGAACACTGAAGCTTTCTTT.